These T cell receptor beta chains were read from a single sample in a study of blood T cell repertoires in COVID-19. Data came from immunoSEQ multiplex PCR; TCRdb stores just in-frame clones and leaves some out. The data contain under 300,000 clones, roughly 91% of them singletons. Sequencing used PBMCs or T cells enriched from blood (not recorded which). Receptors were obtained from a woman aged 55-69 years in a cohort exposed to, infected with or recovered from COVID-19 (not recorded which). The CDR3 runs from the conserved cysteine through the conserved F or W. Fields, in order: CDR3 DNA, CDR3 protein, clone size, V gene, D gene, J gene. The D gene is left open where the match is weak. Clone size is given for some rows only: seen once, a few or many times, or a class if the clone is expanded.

DNA: TGTGCCAGCTCACCACCGGGGGGTGGGAATGAGCAGTTCTTC; CDR3: CASSPPGGGNEQFF; size: .; V: TRBV18; D: .; J: TRBJ2-1
DNA: TGCGCCAGCAGTCAATCAAGTCAGGGCATTAGGATTTACAATGAGCAGTTCTTC; CDR3: CASSQSSQGIRIYNEQFF; size: .; V: TRBV23-1; D: .; J: TRBJ2-1
DNA: TGTGCCAGCAGTAAACAGGGGTGGGGAGGCTACACCTTC; CDR3: CASSKQGWGGYTF; size: few; V: TRBV28; D: TRBD1; J: TRBJ1-2
DNA: TGTGCCAGCAGGGGACAGGGGGTCTACGAGCAGTACTTC; CDR3: CASRGQGVYEQYF; size: .; V: TRBV2; D: TRBD1; J: TRBJ2-7
DNA: TGTGCCAGCAGCCACGTAGCGGGAGGGCCCGGGGAGCTGTTTTTT; CDR3: CASSHVAGGPGELFF; size: .; V: TRBV7-9; D: TRBD2; J: TRBJ2-2
DNA: TGTGCCAGCAGTTTAAGTTGGGACAGCTACAATGAGCAGTTCTTC; CDR3: CASSLSWDSYNEQFF; size: .; V: TRBV27; D: TRBD1; J: TRBJ2-1
DNA: TGTGCCAGCAGCGTCGGGACTAGCGAGGCCGGGGAGCTGTTTTTT; CDR3: CASSVGTSEAGELFF; size: .; V: TRBV9; D: TRBD2; J: TRBJ2-2
DNA: TGCGCCAGCAGCCAACTGGGGCGATGGGGCTACACCTTC; CDR3: CASSQLGRWGYTF; size: .; V: TRBV4-1; D: .; J: TRBJ1-2
DNA: TGTGCCAGCAGCTTTGCAGGCACGGACTTCTACGAGCAGTACTTC; CDR3: CASSFAGTDFYEQYF; size: .; V: TRBV7-3; D: .; J: TRBJ2-7
DNA: TGCGCCAGCAGCTTGTCTCGTAACACTGAAGCTTTCTTT; CDR3: CASSLSRNTEAFF; size: .; V: TRBV5-1; D: .; J: TRBJ1-1
DNA: TGTGCCTGGAGGAAACTGGGACAGGGGTCAAGATACCAAGAGACCCAGTACTTC; CDR3: CAWRKLGQGSRYQETQYF; size: .; V: TRBV30; D: TRBD1; J: TRBJ2-5
DNA: TGTGCCATCAGTGAGTCGGGACAGGGCAAAAATCAGCCCCAGCATTTT; CDR3: CAISESGQGKNQPQHF; size: .; V: TRBV10-3; D: TRBD1; J: TRBJ1-5
DNA: TGTGCCAGCAGCTTGAGGACAAGTTTGCATGGCTACACCTTC; CDR3: CASSLRTSLHGYTF; size: .; V: TRBV5-6; D: .; J: TRBJ1-2
DNA: TGTGCCAGCAGTTCCCCCAGATATGGCTACACCTTC; CDR3: CASSSPRYGYTF; size: .; V: TRBV28; D: .; J: TRBJ1-2
DNA: TGTGCCAGTAGTACGCGGTCGGATTACGGGCAGCCCCAGCATTTT; CDR3: CASSTRSDYGQPQHF; size: .; V: TRBV19; D: .; J: TRBJ1-5
DNA: TGCGCCAGCAGCTTGGGGGCTAGCGGGAGTGGTACCGGGGAGCTGTTTTTT; CDR3: CASSLGASGSGTGELFF; size: .; V: TRBV5-1; D: TRBD2; J: TRBJ2-2
DNA: TGTGCCAGCAGTTCTCTAGCGGGAGCGGTGGAGACCCAGTACTTC; CDR3: CASSSLAGAVETQYF; size: .; V: TRBV28; D: TRBD2; J: TRBJ2-5
DNA: TGTGCCAGCAGTTCCGGACAGGGCTGGAATCAGCCCCAGCATTTT; CDR3: CASSSGQGWNQPQHF; size: .; V: TRBV28; D: TRBD1; J: TRBJ1-5
DNA: TGTGCCTGGAGTGTCCCAGGGCTTAATGGCTACACCTTC; CDR3: CAWSVPGLNGYTF; size: .; V: TRBV30; D: .; J: TRBJ1-2
DNA: TGCGCCAGCAGCTTGGTTGGCAACTCCTACGAGCAGTACTTC; CDR3: CASSLVGNSYEQYF; size: .; V: TRBV5-1; D: .; J: TRBJ2-7
DNA: TGTGCCAGCAGCCATCCTTCAGCTAGCGGGGTCTACAATGAGCAGTTCTTC; CDR3: CASSHPSASGVYNEQFF; size: .; V: TRBV3-1/TRBV3-2; D: TRBD2; J: TRBJ2-1
DNA: TGTGCCAGCAGCTTAGCGTCCACAGGGTCCCACTCCTACGAGCAGTACTTC; CDR3: CASSLASTGSHSYEQYF; size: .; V: TRBV7-9; D: .; J: TRBJ2-7
DNA: TGCGCCAGCAGCCAAGGGTTCCTGACTAGCGGGAGGAATGAGCAGTTCTTC; CDR3: CASSQGFLTSGRNEQFF; size: .; V: TRBV4-1; D: TRBD2; J: TRBJ2-1
DNA: TGTGCCAGCTCACCCTCCGGGACTAGCGTAACCGGGGAGCTGTTTTTT; CDR3: CASSPSGTSVTGELFF; size: .; V: TRBV18; D: TRBD2; J: TRBJ2-2
DNA: TGTGCCAGTATCCCGACAGGGGAATGGGAGACCCAGTACTTC; CDR3: CASIPTGEWETQYF; size: once; V: TRBV19; D: TRBD1; J: TRBJ2-5
DNA: TGTGCCAGCAGCCGCCGGGACAGCAATTCACCCCTCCACTTT; CDR3: CASSRRDSNSPLHF; size: .; V: TRBV6-5; D: TRBD1; J: TRBJ1-6